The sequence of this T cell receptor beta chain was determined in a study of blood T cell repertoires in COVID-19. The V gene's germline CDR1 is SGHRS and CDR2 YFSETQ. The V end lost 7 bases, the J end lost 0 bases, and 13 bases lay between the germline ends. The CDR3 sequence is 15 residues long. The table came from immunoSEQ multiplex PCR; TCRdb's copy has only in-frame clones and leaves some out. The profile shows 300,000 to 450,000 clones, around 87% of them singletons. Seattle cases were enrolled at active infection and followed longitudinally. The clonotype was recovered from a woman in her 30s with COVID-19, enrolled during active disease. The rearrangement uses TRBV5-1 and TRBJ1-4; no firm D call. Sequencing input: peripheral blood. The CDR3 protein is CASAKTRATNEKLFF. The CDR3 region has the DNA TGCGCCAGCGCCAAAACTAGGGCAACTAATGAAAAACTGTTTTTT.